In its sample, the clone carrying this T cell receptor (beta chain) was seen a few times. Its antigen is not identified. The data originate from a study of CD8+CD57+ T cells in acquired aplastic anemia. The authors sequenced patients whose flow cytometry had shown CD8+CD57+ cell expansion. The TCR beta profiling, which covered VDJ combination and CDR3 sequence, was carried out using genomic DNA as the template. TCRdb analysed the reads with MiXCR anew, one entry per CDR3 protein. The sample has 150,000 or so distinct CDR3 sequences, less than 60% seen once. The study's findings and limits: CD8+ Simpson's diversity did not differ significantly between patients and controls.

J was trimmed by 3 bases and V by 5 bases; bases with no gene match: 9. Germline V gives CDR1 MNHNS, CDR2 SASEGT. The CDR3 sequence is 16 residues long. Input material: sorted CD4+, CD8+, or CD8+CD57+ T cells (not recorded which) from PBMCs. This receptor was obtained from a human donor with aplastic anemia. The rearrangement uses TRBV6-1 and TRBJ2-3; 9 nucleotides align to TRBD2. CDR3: CASSRSLAGVTDTQYF. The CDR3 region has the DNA TGTGCCAGCAGTCGCTCATTAGCGGGGGTTACAGATACGCAGTATTTT.